These T cell receptor beta chains were read from a single sample in a study of OX40 agonist ivuxolimab in advanced cancers. Clones were sequenced by immunoSEQ multiplex PCR, and TCRdb holds only the in-frame ones, with some missing. Altogether some 45,000 clones are present, roughly 86% being singletons, with the ten largest covering less than 15%. Sequencing used CD4+ or CD8+ T cells sorted from blood, obtained in a trial of the OX40 agonist ivuxolimab. These receptors were collected from an adult with an advanced solid tumor such as melanoma, head and neck, liver or kidney cancer. The CDR3 runs from the conserved cysteine through the conserved F or W. D genes are given only for firm matches. The size of a clone is reported for some rows only, either as once, few or many, or as a class for expanded clones.

>TRBJ2-3|TRBV7-2|TRBD1|-
TGTGCCAGCTCCCAGGCCCGGGACAGGGCCACAGATACGCAGTATTTT
CASSQARDRATDTQYF
>TRBJ2-7|TRBV28|-|-
TGTGCCAGCAGAGACAGAATCTCCTACGAGCAGTACTTC
CASRDRISYEQYF
>TRBJ2-2|TRBV10-3|-|-
TGTGCCACCTCCTCCGGGGAGCTGTTTTTT
CATSSGELFF
>TRBJ1-1|TRBV6-6|-|-
TGTGCCAGCAGTCTTGGGGGGGCTGAAGCTTTCTTT
CASSLGGAEAFF
>TRBJ2-7|TRBV5-4|-|once
TGTGCCAGCAGCTTGGGGACGGGGTCGGGCTACGAGCAGTACTTC
CASSLGTGSGYEQYF
>TRBJ1-2|TRBV11-2|-|-
TGTGCCAGCAGCTTATCGTGGGGCTACACCTTC
CASSLSWGYTF
>TRBJ2-7|TRBV13|TRBD1|-
TGTGCCAGCAGCCATATTGACAGGGGTGCCCTCGGCGAGCAGTACTTC
CASSHIDRGALGEQYF
>TRBJ1-5|TRBV7-9|-|-
TGTGCCAGCAGCTTGTCAGACGTGGGAAACGGACAGCCCCAGCATTTT
CASSLSDVGNGQPQHF
>TRBJ1-3|TRBV5-1|TRBD1|-
TGCGCCAGCAGCCCAGGGACAGGGAGAACTGGAAACACCATATATTTT
CASSPGTGRTGNTIYF
>TRBJ2-1|TRBV4-1|-|-
TGCGCCAGCAGCCAAGACAGACCCAATGAGCAGTTCTTC
CASSQDRPNEQFF
>TRBJ2-2|TRBV7-3|-|-
TGTGCCAGCAGGAGGGGGAGAACCGGGGAGCTGTTTTTT
CASRRGRTGELFF
>TRBJ2-4|TRBV6-4|-|-
TGTGCCAGCAGTGACCGGAGGGTGGGAAACATTCAGTACTTC
CASSDRRVGNIQYF
>TRBJ2-3|TRBV11-2|-|-
TGTGCCAGCAGCCCCCGGGGCCCCACAGATACGCAGTATTTT
CASSPRGPTDTQYF
>TRBJ2-3|TRBV7-3|-|-
TGTGCCAGCAGCTTAACTTTTGCTAGACCCACAGATACGCAGTATTTT
CASSLTFARPTDTQYF
>TRBJ2-2|TRBV5-1|TRBD1|-
TGCGCCAGCAGCTTGGAGATCCAGGGGGCGACCGGGGAGCTGTTTTTT
CASSLEIQGATGELFF
>TRBJ1-5|TRBV28|-|-
TGTGCCAGCAGCCGGTGGGGGGATCAGCCCCAGCATTTT
CASSRWGDQPQHF
>TRBJ2-1|TRBV27|-|once
TGTGCCAGCAGCCTGAGCTCCTACAATGAGCAGTTCTTC
CASSLSSYNEQFF
>TRBJ1-1|TRBV6-5|-|-
TGTGCCAGCAGTCCGTGGGAGCCCAAACAGACTGAAGCTTTCTTT
CASSPWEPKQTEAFF
>TRBJ1-6|TRBV4-1|-|once
TGCGCCAGCAGCCAAGATTCCGGGCCTGACTATAATTCACCCCTCCACTTT
CASSQDSGPDYNSPLHF
>TRBJ1-2|TRBV4-2|TRBD1|-
TGTGCCAGCAGCCAAAGGTCCCAGGGGGGTAGCTATGGCTACACCTTC
CASSQRSQGGSYGYTF
>TRBJ2-2|TRBV14|-|-
TGTGCCAGCAGCGGCCCACCGGTCACCGGGGAGCTGTTTTTT
CASSGPPVTGELFF
>TRBJ1-1|TRBV6-5|-|-
TGTGCCAGCAGTTACGCTGATGAAGCTTTCTTT
CASSYADEAFF
>TRBJ1-1|TRBV7-9|TRBD1|-
TGTGCCAGCAGCTCGGGACAGGGGACGTTTCGGACTGAAGCTTTCTTT
CASSSGQGTFRTEAFF